Following are 7 T cell receptor beta chains from one sample sequenced in a study of blood T cell repertoires in COVID-19. Some clones are missing from TCRdb's copy, which holds only in-frame ones; the method was immunoSEQ multiplex PCR. The sample includes about 150,000 clones, 75% to 90% of them seen just once. Sequencing input: peripheral blood. These receptors all come from a woman in her sixties with active or convalescent COVID-19.

V and J are TRBV19 and TRBJ1-1; possibly TRBD1 for D (6 bases). The ends were cut back, 7 bases at V and 1 base at J, with 10 bases in the middle. The CDR3 consists of 13 residues. The germline gives CDR1 LNHDA, CDR2 SQIVND (reference sequence). The CDR3, as DNA: TGTGCCAGTATCCCGGGACAGAACACTGAAGCTTTCTTT. Its protein product is CASIPGQNTEAFF.

The chain employs TRBV6-2 or TRBV6-3 and TRBJ1-1, with TRBD1 identical over 10 bases. This CDR3 spans 16 amino acids. CDR1 is MNHEY and CDR2 is SVGEGT in the germline V gene. Unmatched junction bases numbered 11, after V lost 6 bases and J lost 4 bases. The CDR3 protein is CASSGGRWTGGTEAFF. CDR3 sequence (DNA): TGTGCCAGCAGCGGGGGACGTTGGACAGGGGGCACTGAAGCTTTCTTT.

In nucleotides, the CDR3 is TGTGCCAGCAGCCAAGATCGGATCGGGGGGCTCCCAGATACGCAGTATTTT. Amino acids: CASSQDRIGGLPDTQYF. The chain couples TRBV14 to TRBJ2-3, with a tentative D call TRBD2 (7 bases). CDR3 length: 17 amino acids. Trimming shortened V by 0 bases and J by 4 bases, and 17 bases separated the two germline ends. CDR1 and CDR2 from the germline V gene are SGHDN and FVKESK. Drawing the rest from reference TRBV14 and TRBJ2-3, the complete variable domain is EAGVTQFPSHSVIEKGQTVTLRCDPISGHDNLYWYRRVMGKEIKFLLHFVKESKQDESGMPNNRFLAERTGGTYSTLKVQPAELEDSGVYFCASSQDRIGGLPDTQYFGPGTRLTVL.

V is TRBV19 and J is TRBJ2-3, with 13 bases fitting TRBD2. Germline values: CDR1 LNHDA, CDR2 SQIVND (reference sequence). Trimming removed 3 bases from V and 3 bases from J; junction bases left unmatched: 24. This CDR3 region has 23 residues. CDR3 coding DNA: TGTGCCAGTAGTATTCAGGACCCGACTAGCGGGGGGCGATACCCCACTCCTACAGATACGCAGTATTTT. Translation gives CASSIQDPTSGGRYPTPTDTQYF. The full variable domain, completed using reference TRBV19 and TRBJ2-3, is DGGITQSPKYLFRKEGQNVTLSCEQNLNHDAMYWYRQDPGQGLRLIYYSQIVNDFQKGDIAEGYSVSREKKESFPLTVTSAQKNPTAFYLCASSIQDPTSGGRYPTPTDTQYFGPGTRLTVL.

This clone was counted a few times. The chain employs TRBV5-8 and TRBJ1-5, with D hard to call. There are 16 residues in the CDR3. Germline lookup yields CDR1 SGHTS and CDR2 YDEGEE. The ends were cut back, 2 bases at V and 1 base at J, with 13 bases in the middle. As DNA, the CDR3 is TGTGCCAGCAGCTTTCAGGCGGGCGTGAGCAATCAGCCCCAGCATTTT. Translating gives CASSFQAGVSNQPQHF.

This chain connects TRBV19 to TRBJ1-1, with TRBD1 identical over 9 bases. The CDR3 runs 18 residues. V lost 3 bases and J lost 3; bases outside the gene matches: 14. Looked up from germline, CDR1 is LNHDA and CDR2 is SQIVND (reference sequence). CDR3 sequence reads: CASSIPDRGNVIDTEAFF. The CDR3 region has the DNA TGTGCCAGTAGTATCCCGGACAGGGGTAACGTGATTGACACTGAAGCTTTCTTT.

In DNA, the CDR3 is TGTGCCAGCTCACCAAGGACAGGGCAGTCAACTGAAGCTTTCTTT. It encodes CASSPRTGQSTEAFF. V gene TRBV18 combines with J gene TRBJ1-1; TRBD1 agrees at 8 bases. The germline CDR1 and CDR2 sequences are KGHSH and LQKENI. The CDR3 runs 15 residues. V lost 2 bases and J lost 5; bases outside the gene matches: 7.